A single sample gave rise to the 19 T cell receptor beta chains below, sequenced in a study of PD-L1 blockade in urothelial cancer (dated by TCRdb to about 2017). The time point label, read with the paper, signifies: peripheral blood 6 weeks after treatment start. The library was generated by the immunoSEQ multiplex PCR assay. TCRdb holds this immuneACCESS table with in-frame rearrangements only. Some clones are missing; in checked studies, unresolved V genes explain under half, and the rest has no known cause. The sample includes some 120,000 clones, with about 82% observed a single time. The top ten constitute 2.4% of the sample. Sequenced material: PBMCs, taken around atezolizumab (anti-PD-L1) treatment. The receptors stem from a man aged 50 or older with urothelial cancer.

CDR3 residues: CASTTGGAVPSPLHF. The CDR3 coding sequence is TGTGCCAGCACCACGGGGGGCGCAGTCCCATCACCCCTCCACTTT. The chain uses TRBV6-5 and TRBJ1-6; D may be TRBD1 (6 bases). CDR1 is MNHEY and CDR2 is SVGAGI in the germline V gene. Trimming left V 7 bases short and J 10 bases short, with 20 bases between. The CDR3 totals 15 residues.

This chain joins TRBV28 and TRBJ2-7; 7 bases are a match to TRBD1. The CDR3 is 14 amino acids. The V segment lost 6 bases and the J segment 4 bases; nucleotides outside the gene matches: 9. In germline, CDR1 is MDHEN, CDR2 SYDVKM. CDR3 sequence: CASRNRGSAYEQYF. In nucleotides, the CDR3 is TGTGCCAGCAGAAACAGGGGAAGTGCGTACGAGCAGTACTTC.

The chain combines TRBV18 with TRBJ1-2; 10 nucleotides line up with TRBD1. The CDR3 has 15 amino acids. V dropped 2 bases and J dropped 3; count of bases not matched to a gene: 3. Germline CDR1 is KGHSH and CDR2 is LQKENI. Written as DNA, the CDR3 is TGTGCCAGCTCACCATCGGGACAGGGGCACTATGGCTACACCTTC. It yields the protein CASSPSGQGHYGYTF.

The chain links TRBV29-1 to TRBJ2-1; 10 nucleotides line up with TRBD2. The CDR3 runs 16 residues. Germline CDR1 SQVTM, CDR2 ANQGSEA. Losses at the gene ends were 6 bases for V and 2 bases for J; bases not matched to a gene: 10. The CDR3 protein is CSVGLPSGRAYNEQFF. CDR3 DNA: TGCAGCGTCGGACTCCCTAGCGGGAGAGCCTACAATGAGCAGTTCTTC.

CDR3 residues: CASSLAGGLTGELFF. The DNA of the CDR3 is TGTGCCAGCAGTTTAGCGGGAGGTCTCACCGGGGAGCTGTTTTTT. J is TRBJ2-2 and V is TRBV28; 8 positions agree with TRBD2. V was clipped by 2 bases and J by 4 bases; unmatched bases: 3. Per germline, CDR1 MDHEN and CDR2 SYDVKM. The length of the CDR3 is 15 residues.

This chain connects TRBV6-1 to TRBJ2-1, with TRBD2 identical over 14 bases. After removal of 4 bases from V and 8 bases from J, the junction contained 4 bases not matched to a gene. CDR3 size: 15 residues. The germline V gene encodes CDR1 MNHNS and CDR2 SASEGT. The CDR3 DNA is TGTGCCAGCAGTGCGGGGACTAGCGGGAGCTATGAGCAGTTCTTC. This codes for CASSAGTSGSYEQFF.

The V and J genes are TRBV9 and TRBJ2-2, with 7 bases identical to TRBD2. CDR1 is SGDLS, CDR2 YYNGEE, per germline. The CDR3 has 16 residues. V trimming: 0 bases; J trimming: 4 bases; junction bases outside the gene matches: 6. The CDR3 DNA sequence: TGTGCCAGCAGCGTAGGAGCTAGCGGTACCACCGGGGAGCTGTTTTTT. Amino acids: CASSVGASGTTGELFF.

The chain carries TRBV7-2 and TRBJ2-1; 11 bases fit TRBD2. This CDR3 is built from 15 residues. CDR1 is SGHTA, CDR2 FQGNSA, per germline. The J segment lost 5 bases and the V segment lost 3 bases, leaving 3 bases of the junction unmatched. Written as DNA, the CDR3 is TGTGCCAGCAGCTTGGGACTAGCGGCGAACAATGAGCAGTTCTTC. It yields the protein CASSLGLAANNEQFF.

The chain carries TRBV6-4 and TRBJ1-1; 11 bases are a match to TRBD1. Trimming cost V 6 bases and J 6 bases; bases outside gene matches: 15. The CDR3 has 17 residues. The germline V gene has CDR1 MRHNA and CDR2 SNTAGT. CDR3 residues: CASSINWTGGGRAEAFF. In DNA, the CDR3 is TGTGCCAGCAGCATCAACTGGACAGGGGGCGGGCGGGCTGAAGCTTTCTTT.

The CDR3 DNA sequence: TGTGCCTGGAGTAAGGGGGCTAGCTTCGGCGAGCAGTACTTC. Translating gives CAWSKGASFGEQYF. V is TRBV30 and J is TRBJ2-7; 7 positions agree with TRBD1. CDR1 is GTSNPN, CDR2 SVGIG, per germline (reference sequence). CDR3 size: 14 residues. V lost 2 bases and J lost 6; bases outside the gene matches: 10.

This clone was seen more than once but under ten times. The genes are TRBV5-1 and TRBJ1-1; no clear D. The CDR3 totals 11 residues. V shed 10 bases and J shed 7 bases, with 14 bases lying between them. From germline, CDR1 is SGHRS and CDR2 YFSETQ. The CDR3 spells CARCGGNEAFF. The DNA of the CDR3 is TGCGCCCGGTGCGGCGGGAATGAAGCTTTCTTT.

The V and J genes are TRBV19 and TRBJ1-5; D is unresolved. The CDR3 is 15 residues long. The V end was cut by 2 bases, the J end by 7 bases, with 15 bases between. Germline-derived CDR1 and CDR2 are LNHDA and SQIVND (reference sequence). The CDR3 region is CASSITIGVGQPQHF. The CDR3 DNA is TGTGCCAGTAGTATAACAATCGGGGTCGGCCAGCCCCAGCATTTT.

The chain couples TRBV7-2 to TRBJ2-1, with unresolved D. Deletions cut 5 bases from V and 4 bases from J, with 9 bases between. The germline gives CDR1 SGHTA, CDR2 FQGNSA. This CDR3 region has 13 residues. CDR3 in DNA: TGTGCCAGCAGCGTCCAGAAGTACAATGAGCAGTTCTTC. Protein product: CASSVQKYNEQFF.

The chain employs TRBV11-2 and TRBJ2-7, with TRBD1 matching 11 bases. V lost 3 bases, J lost 4 bases, and 2 bases stayed unmatched. The CDR3 runs to 14 residues. Germline V gene sequence: CDR1 SGHAT, CDR2 FQNNGV. CDR3 DNA: TGTGCCAGCAGCTTGGACAGGGGGCTTTACGAGCAGTACTTC. Its protein product is CASSLDRGLYEQYF.

This clone was counted between two and nine times. The V and J genes are TRBV18 and TRBJ2-7; D gene unclear. The germline V gene has CDR1 KGHSH and CDR2 LQKENI. Trimming shortened V by 1 base and J by 5 bases, and 3 bases separated the two germline ends. The CDR3 is 11 amino acids. CDR3 amino acids: CASSPQHEQYF. DNA of the CDR3: TGTGCCAGCTCACCACAGCACGAGCAGTACTTC. Full variable domain (missing parts from reference TRBV18 and TRBJ2-7): NAGVMQNPRHLVRRRGQEARLRCSPMKGHSHVYWYRQLPEEGLKFMVYLQKENIIDESGMPKERFSAEFPKEGPSILRIQQVVRGDSAAYFCASSPQHEQYFGPGTRLTVT.

The chain uses TRBV6-5 and TRBJ2-1, with D unclear. Germline values: CDR1 MNHEY, CDR2 SVGAGI. V lost 0 bases, J lost 8 bases, and 5 bases lay in between. CDR3 length: 12 amino acids. CDR3 DNA sequence: TGTGCCAGCAGTTACTCGAGGCATGAGCAGTTCTTC. Protein product: CASSYSRHEQFF.

This clone turned up a few times. The rearrangement links TRBV6-5 to TRBJ2-7, with D unresolved. Germline V CDR1 and CDR2: MNHEY, SVGAGI. V was trimmed by 6 bases and J by 3 bases, leaving 6 bases between them. The CDR3 has 11 residues. The CDR3 protein is CASRFNYEQYF. CDR3 coding DNA: TGTGCCAGCAGGTTCAACTACGAGCAGTACTTC.

This chain joins TRBV6-1 and TRBJ2-5, with D perhaps matching TRBD2 (5 bases). V lost 4 bases and J 4 bases, leaving 10 bases between the germline ends. Germline V gene lookup returns CDR1 MNHNS and CDR2 SASEGT. This CDR3 is built from 13 residues. This CDR3 reads CASSVQRIETQYF. The CDR3 nucleotides are TGTGCCAGCAGTGTACAGCGGATAGAGACCCAGTACTTC.

The genes are TRBV18 and TRBJ1-5; D gene unclear. The CDR3 consists of 14 residues. V lost 6 bases and J 1 base, leaving 10 bases between the germline ends. CDR1 and CDR2 from the germline V gene are KGHSH and LQKENI. The CDR3 bases are TGTGCCAGCTCGCAGACACCCAGCAATCAGCCCCAGCATTTT. Translated, it gives CASSQTPSNQPQHF.